This entry describes one T cell receptor (beta chain). This specimen belongs to a study of control samples from healthy donors and cancer patients. Germline CDR1 reads LGHDT; CDR2 reads YNNKEL (reference sequence). The CDR3 is 23 amino acids. J lost 2 bases, V lost 0 bases, and 25 bases had no gene match. Sequenced by immunoSEQ multiplex PCR; TCRdb stores in-frame clones only, minus some. The table has some 97,000 clones, roughly 84% seen once. Sequenced sample: blood. The chain recombines TRBV3-1 (or the pseudogene TRBV3-2) with TRBJ2-3; TRBD2 matches 8 bases. This TCR was recovered from a woman between 45 and 60 years old in good health. CDR3 nucleotide sequence: TGTGCCAGCAGCCAAGACTACTCCTGGGTAGCGGGGTGGGAGAGGACAAACACAGATACGCAGTATTTT. Amino acid sequence: CASSQDYSWVAGWERTNTDTQYF.